These 17 T cell receptor beta chains were sequenced from one sample in a study of Graves' ophthalmopathy and Graves' hyperthyroidism. Researchers took RNA transcripts and amplified TCR beta CDR3 regions from them. The workflow started with a first-round RT-PCR run with HTBI primers and then moved on to a second-round multiplex PCR. From the multiplex PCR reads, TCRdb called clonotypes with MiXCR, one entry per CDR3 protein. Here the sample spans over 40,000 distinct CDR3 sequences, over 40% being singletons. Sequenced: peripheral blood. All receptors come from an adult man with Graves' ophthalmopathy.

Regarding this clonotype: Lacking the conserved final phenylalanine or tryptophan, this CDR3 likely reflects a read error. The chain carries TRBV7-9 and TRBJ1-1; no clear D gene. CDR3 length equals 13 residues. Trimming cost V 5 bases and J 7 bases, with 14 bases left between them. Germline V CDR1 and CDR2: SEHNR, FQNEAQ (reference sequence). DNA of the CDR3: TGTGCCAGCAGCCTAGGTAAGGGCCTTGAAGCTTTCCTT. Translated, it gives CASSLGKGLEAFL.

This clonotype is medium-sized. The gene calls are TRBV6-5 and TRBJ2-7, with D perhaps TRBD1 (5 bases). V dropped 2 bases and J dropped 3 bases, with 8 bases sitting between them. CDR1 MNHEY and CDR2 SVGAGI come from the germline V gene. The CDR3 spans 13 residues. This chain's CDR3 is CASSYNTGYEQYF. The CDR3 DNA sequence: TGTGCCAGCAGTTACAACACAGGCTACGAGCAGTACTTC.

The chain has TRBV3-1 and TRBJ2-7; 11 nucleotides line up with TRBD1. Germline-derived CDR1 and CDR2 are LGHDT and YNNKEL (reference sequence). The CDR3 sequence is 14 residues long. The V segment lost 8 bases and the J segment 3 bases; nucleotides outside the gene matches: 6. This CDR3 is CASGGTGGGYEQYF. The CDR3 nucleotides read TGTGCCAGCGGAGGGACAGGGGGAGGCTACGAGCAGTACTTC.

The chain uses TRBV19 and TRBJ1-5; a weak D match, TRBD1 (6 bases). Germline values: CDR1 LNHDA, CDR2 SQIVND (reference sequence). The CDR3 loop spans 14 amino acids. V was trimmed by 7 bases and J by 7 bases, leaving 17 bases between them. The CDR3 here is CASIEGGSTQPQHF. CDR3 sequence (DNA): TGTGCCAGTATCGAGGGGGGCTCCACCCAGCCCCAGCATTTT.

As for this clonotype: The junction shows a germline mismatch at one end, possibly a read error. This chain connects TRBV10-3 to TRBJ1-5, with a tentative D call TRBD1 (6 bases). Germline-derived CDR1 and CDR2 are ENHRY and SYGVKD. The CDR3 has 14 amino acids. The DNA for the CDR3 is TGTGCCGTCAGCGAACAGGGAGTCGGCCAGCCCCAGCATTTT. It codes for CAVSEQGVGQPQHF.

For this clonotype: An end of the junction differs from the germline gene, which may be a read error. The rearrangement uses TRBV12-3 or TRBV12-4 and TRBJ2-5, with unresolved D. The CDR3 length is 10 residues. The CDR3 DNA sequence: TGTGCCAGCAGTACCCCGCCCATACACTTC. Translating gives CASSTPPIHF.

In this sample, this clonotype turned up many times. The chain carries TRBV20-1 and TRBJ2-7, with 9 bases fitting TRBD2. This CDR3 has 14 amino acids. The J segment lost 7 bases and the V segment lost 6 bases, leaving 13 bases of the junction unmatched. Germline loops: CDR1 DFQATT, CDR2 SNEGSKA (reference sequence). The chain's CDR3 is CSARIAGERGEQYF. CDR3 DNA: TGCAGTGCCCGCATAGCGGGAGAGCGGGGAGAGCAGTACTTC.

This clonotype was seen ten or more times. CDR3 region: CAISGAATPSGFHTDTQYF. CDR3 nucleotides: TGTGCCATCAGTGGGGCGGCTACGCCTAGCGGGTTTCACACAGATACGCAGTATTTT. J is TRBJ2-3 and V is TRBV10-3; 8 bases are a match to TRBD2. With 4 bases clipped from V and 2 bases from J, the junction kept 17 bases outside the gene matches. Germline V gene lookup returns CDR1 ENHRY and CDR2 SYGVKD. CDR3 length: 19 amino acids.

The V and J genes are TRBV10-3 and TRBJ1-4; 7 nucleotides align to TRBD1. V trimming: 6 bases; J trimming: 2 bases; junction bases outside the gene matches: 9. Germline-derived CDR1 and CDR2 are ENHRY and SYGVKD. The CDR3 totals 16 residues. CDR3 loop: CAISPRGEGTNEKLFF. CDR3 coding DNA: TGTGCCATCAGCCCCAGGGGGGAAGGCACTAATGAAAAACTGTTTTTT.

V and J are TRBV6-4 and TRBJ2-6; D gene unclear. Trimming cost V 6 bases and J 2 bases, with 14 bases left between them. Looked up from germline, CDR1 is MRHNA and CDR2 is SNTAGT. The CDR3 covers 16 residues. The CDR3, as DNA: TGTGCCAGCAGCTTAAAGCCAGGAACTGGGGCCAACGTCCTGACTTTC. Its protein is CASSLKPGTGANVLTF.

This clonotype was recorded only once. The junction does not match germline at one end; this may be a read error. The chain uses TRBV5-6 and TRBJ2-1, with 9 bases identical to TRBD2. This CDR3 spans 14 amino acids. Looked up from germline, CDR1 is SGHDT and CDR2 is YYEEEE. CDR3 DNA sequence: TGTGCCAGCAGCATTAGCGGGAGAGGGAATGGGCAGTTTTTC. Protein sequence: CASSISGRGNGQFF.

CDR3 sequence: CASSLTEEKGYTF. As DNA, the CDR3 is TGTGCCAGCAGCTTGACAGAGGAGAAGGGCTACACCTTC. The rearrangement joins TRBV7-2 to TRBJ1-2; tentative D call: TRBD1 (5 bases). Deletions cut 3 bases from V and 8 bases from J, with 13 bases between. CDR3 size: 13 residues. In germline, CDR1 is SGHTA, CDR2 FQGNSA.

The chain recombines TRBV12-3 or TRBV12-4 with TRBJ2-5; D is ambiguous. The V and J ends lost 2 bases and 1 base respectively, with 8 bases between them. The CDR3 spans 14 residues. CDR3 sequence (DNA): TGTGCCAGCAGTTTACAGGAAACCCAAGAGACCCAGTACTTC. It encodes CASSLQETQETQYF.

This chain uses TRBV4-3 with TRBJ2-6; the D gene is possibly TRBD2 (6 bases). The CDR3 has 15 amino acids. Trimming pared 8 bases from V and 0 bases from J, leaving 11 bases between. The germline CDR1 and CDR2 sequences are LGHNA and YSLEER. The CDR3 nucleotides read TGCGCCAGCGGACCGGGACTCTCTGGGGCCAACGTCCTGACTTTC. Translation gives CASGPGLSGANVLTF.

Ten or more counts support this clonotype. This chain links TRBV30 with TRBJ2-7, with D perhaps matching TRBD1 (6 bases). Germline CDR1 is GTSNPN and CDR2 is SVGIG (reference sequence). This CDR3 is built from 12 residues. The germline V and J ends were trimmed by 2 bases and 4 bases, with 9 bases remaining between them. In DNA form, the CDR3 reads TGTGCCTGGAGTCAGGGGCCATACGAGCAGTACTTC. Its translation is CAWSQGPYEQYF.

CDR3 DNA sequence: TGCAGTGCTAGAGATCCCCCTTCTGTGGAGAGTAGCGGGAGGGTGAACACCGGGGAGCTGTTTTTT. Residues: CSARDPPSVESSGRVNTGELFF. This chain uses TRBV20-1 with TRBJ2-2; 11 positions match TRBD2. J was trimmed by 1 base and V by 0 bases; bases with no gene match: 19. The CDR3 is 22 residues long. Germline V gene sequence: CDR1 DFQATT, CDR2 SNEGSKA (reference sequence).

This chain uses TRBV7-9 with TRBJ2-1, with D uncertain. Deletions cut 0 bases from V and 8 bases from J, with 8 bases between. This CDR3 contains 13 residues. Germline V lookup: CDR1 SEHNR, CDR2 FQNEAQ (reference sequence). The CDR3 region is CASSLAGLDEQFF. The CDR3 DNA sequence: TGTGCCAGCAGCTTAGCGGGTTTGGATGAGCAGTTCTTC. The variable domain in full, with the rest retrieved from reference TRBV7-9 and TRBJ2-1, is DTGVSQNPRHKITKRGQNVTFRCDPISEHNRLYWYRQTLGQGPEFLTYFQNEAQLEKSRLLSDRFSAERPKGSFSTLEIQRTEQGDSAMYLCASSLAGLDEQFFGPGTRLTVL.